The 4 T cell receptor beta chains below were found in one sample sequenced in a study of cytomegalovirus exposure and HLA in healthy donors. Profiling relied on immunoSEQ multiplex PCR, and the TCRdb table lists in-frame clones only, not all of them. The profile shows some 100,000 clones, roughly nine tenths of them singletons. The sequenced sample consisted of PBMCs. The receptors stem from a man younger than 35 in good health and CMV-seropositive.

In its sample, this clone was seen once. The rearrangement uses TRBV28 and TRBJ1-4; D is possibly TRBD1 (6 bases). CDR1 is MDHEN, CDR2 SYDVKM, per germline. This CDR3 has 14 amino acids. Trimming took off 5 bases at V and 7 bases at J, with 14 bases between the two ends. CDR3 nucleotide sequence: TGTGCCAGCAGTACCCCGGGGACACCTGAAAAACTGTTTTTT. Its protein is CASSTPGTPEKLFF.

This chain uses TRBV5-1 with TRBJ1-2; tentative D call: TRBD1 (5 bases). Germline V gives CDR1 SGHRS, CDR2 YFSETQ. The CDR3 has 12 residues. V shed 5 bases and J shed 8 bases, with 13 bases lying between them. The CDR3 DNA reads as TGCGCCAGCAGGGAACCGGAGGGGGGCTACACCTTC. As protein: CASREPEGGYTF.

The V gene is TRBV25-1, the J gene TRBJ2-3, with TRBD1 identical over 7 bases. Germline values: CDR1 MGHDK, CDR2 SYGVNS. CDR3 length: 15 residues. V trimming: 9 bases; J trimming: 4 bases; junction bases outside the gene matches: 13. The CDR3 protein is CASQPIDRDADTQYF. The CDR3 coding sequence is TGTGCCAGTCAACCAATCGACAGGGATGCAGATACGCAGTATTTT.

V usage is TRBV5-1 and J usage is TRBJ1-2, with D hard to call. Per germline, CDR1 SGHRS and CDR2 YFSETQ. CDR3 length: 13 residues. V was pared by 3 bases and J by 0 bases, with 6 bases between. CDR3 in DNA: TGCGCCAGCAGCTACCAGGCTAACTATGGCTACACCTTC. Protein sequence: CASSYQANYGYTF.